Below, 17 T cell receptor beta chains from the same sample are listed, as sequenced in a study of blood T cell dynamics during melanoma immunotherapy. Clones were sequenced by immunoSEQ multiplex PCR, and TCRdb holds only the in-frame ones, with some missing. This sample has some 7,200 clones, with about four fifths found just once. Time point: pre-treatment baseline. The starting material was blood, obtained from a patient treated with checkpoint blockade. Receptors were obtained from a human donor with melanoma.

This chain links TRBV7-9 with TRBJ2-7; TRBD2 matches 7 bases. With V trimmed by 1 base and J by 2 bases, 11 bases remained unmatched. CDR1 and CDR2 (germline): SEHNR, FQNEAQ (reference sequence). The CDR3 loop spans 17 amino acids. CDR3 nucleotide sequence: TGTGCCAGCAGCTTAGATACTAGCGAACCACCTCCCTACGAGCAGTACTTC. Its protein is CASSLDTSEPPPYEQYF. The variable domain in full, with the rest retrieved from reference TRBV7-9 and TRBJ2-7, is DTGVSQNPRHKITKRGQNVTFRCDPISEHNRLYWYRQTLGQGPEFLTYFQNEAQLEKSRLLSDRFSAERPKGSFSTLEIQRTEQGDSAMYLCASSLDTSEPPPYEQYFGPGTRLTVT.

The chain recombines TRBV7-2 with TRBJ1-2, with 9 bases fitting TRBD1. Losses at the gene ends were 1 base for V and 8 bases for J; bases not matched to a gene: 5. Germline V CDR1 and CDR2: SGHTA, FQGNSA. The CDR3 has 14 residues. The chain's CDR3 is CASSLVDRGSGYTF. Written as DNA, the CDR3 is TGTGCCAGCAGCTTAGTGGACAGGGGCTCGGGCTACACCTTC.

The chain is built from TRBV11-2 and TRBJ2-7; D not certain. CDR1 SGHAT and CDR2 FQNNGV come from the germline V gene. V was trimmed by 5 bases and J by 3 bases, leaving 17 bases between them. The CDR3 is 15 residues long. CDR3 sequence reads: CASSDFRVSYYEQYF. CDR3 DNA: TGTGCCAGCAGCGACTTTAGGGTCTCCTACTACGAGCAGTACTTC. Together with reference TRBV11-2 and TRBJ2-7, the CDR3 gives the full variable domain: EAGVAQSPRYKIIEKRQSVAFWCNPISGHATLYWYQQILGQGPKLLIQFQNNGVVDDSQLPKDRFSAERLKGVDSTLKIQPAKLEDSAVYLCASSDFRVSYYEQYFGPGTRLTVT.

The count of this clone is one. Since the CDR3 does not end with the conserved phenylalanine or tryptophan, this likely comes from a read error. No DNA is shown, since the ends of the CDR3 on it are uncertain; the CDR3 is the one TCRdb lists. The rearrangement joins TRBV6-4 to TRBJ2-4; the DNA was not compared with TRBD2, the D call given in the table. Germline V gene lookup returns CDR1 MRHNA and CDR2 SNTAGT. Both ends counted, the CDR3 spans 10 residues. The chain's CDR3 is CAKARGGLNV.

The gene calls are TRBV7-2 and TRBJ2-7; no definite D call. V dropped 4 bases and J dropped 4 bases, with 8 bases sitting between them. The CDR3 extends over 12 amino acids. CDR1 is SGHTA and CDR2 is FQGNSA in the germline V gene. CDR3 region: CASSSGWYEQYF. In DNA form, the CDR3 reads TGTGCCAGCAGCTCGGGCTGGTACGAGCAGTACTTC.

This chain joins TRBV7-8 and TRBJ1-2; D is possibly TRBD1 (5 bases). Looked up from germline, CDR1 is SGHVS and CDR2 is FQNEAQ. V was cut by 5 bases and J by 1 base, with 11 bases left in between. This CDR3 has 14 residues. DNA for the CDR3: TGTGCCAGCAGCCCGGGACCGGGTAACTATGGCTACACCTTC. This translates into CASSPGPGNYGYTF.

This rearrangement joins TRBV2 to TRBJ2-7; D remains unclear. Trimming removed 2 bases from V and 0 bases from J, with 8 bases in between. The CDR3 is made up of 14 amino acids. Germline assignment: CDR1 SNHLY and CDR2 FYNNEI. The DNA of the CDR3 is TGTGCCAGCAGTGAATGGTGGAGCTCCTACGAGCAGTACTTC. The encoded protein is CASSEWWSSYEQYF.

J is TRBJ1-2 and V is TRBV29-1; no firm D call. Trimming shortened V by 6 bases and J by 4 bases, and 15 bases separated the two germline ends. The CDR3 is 13 residues long. The germline V gene has CDR1 SQVTM and CDR2 ANQGSEA. The CDR3 region is CSVSPNLGYGYTF. CDR3 in DNA: TGCAGCGTGAGCCCGAACCTGGGCTATGGCTACACCTTC.

The chain employs TRBV30 and TRBJ2-7; TRBD1 aligns across 8 bases. The CDR3 is 13 amino acids. Trimming at V came to 8 bases and at J to 5 bases, leaving 11 bases not matched to a gene. Germline V lookup: CDR1 GTSNPN, CDR2 SVGIG (reference sequence). The CDR3 protein is CAGDRGRVHEQYF. DNA for the CDR3: TGTGCCGGCGACAGGGGCCGGGTCCACGAGCAGTACTTC. The entire variable domain, with the rest obtained from reference TRBV30 and TRBJ2-7, is as follows: SQTIHQWPATLVQPVGSPLSLECTVEGTSNPNLYWYRQAAGRGLQLLFYSVGIGQISSEVPQNLSASRPQDRQFILSSKKLLLSDSGFYLCAGDRGRVHEQYFGPGTRLTVT.

This clone was recorded once. This chain uses TRBV20-1 with TRBJ1-2; tentatively, D is TRBD1 (5 bases). The germline V gene has CDR1 DFQATT and CDR2 SNEGSKA (reference sequence). The V and J ends lost 7 bases and 2 bases respectively, with 8 bases between them. This CDR3 has 11 amino acids. The CDR3 loop reads CSVDSNYGYTF. CDR3 bases: TGCAGTGTCGACAGCAACTATGGCTACACCTTC.

This chain joins TRBV29-1 and TRBJ2-7; 10 nucleotides agree with TRBD1. J lost 8 bases, V lost 7 bases, and 5 bases had no gene match. The CDR3 covers 11 residues. Germline CDR1 and CDR2: SQVTM and ANQGSEA. In nucleotides, the CDR3 is TGCAGCGCGGACAGGGGGGCTCAGCAGTACTTC. It translates to CSADRGAQQYF.

This clone was counted only a few times. This chain joins TRBV19 and TRBJ1-1; 7 bases match TRBD1. V gave up 8 bases and J gave up 3 bases; unmatched junction bases: 9. Germline lookup yields CDR1 LNHDA and CDR2 SQIVND (reference sequence). CDR3 length: 14 residues. The CDR3 DNA is TGTGCCAGTCGTTCGGCAGGGGGGGACACTGAAGCTTTCTTT. Translated: CASRSAGGDTEAFF. Variable domain in full (rest from reference TRBV19 and TRBJ1-1): DGGITQSPKYLFRKEGQNVTLSCEQNLNHDAMYWYRQDPGQGLRLIYYSQIVNDFQKGDIAEGYSVSREKKESFPLTVTSAQKNPTAFYLCASRSAGGDTEAFFGQGTRLTVV.

V gene TRBV5-1 combines with J gene TRBJ2-7, with TRBD2 matching over 8 bases. Unmatched junction bases numbered 17, after V lost 4 bases and J lost 11 bases. CDR1 and CDR2 (germline): SGHRS, YFSETQ. The CDR3 sequence is 15 residues long. The DNA of the CDR3 is TGCGCCAGCAGCGCGGGTAGCGGGATGGCAAAAGGAAAGTACTTC. Amino acids: CASSAGSGMAKGKYF.

This clone was observed a single time. V usage is TRBV2 and J usage is TRBJ1-2, with 10 bases fitting TRBD1. V lost 7 bases, J lost 5 bases, and 7 bases stayed unmatched. This CDR3 is 14 amino acids long. Germline CDR1 and CDR2: SNHLY and FYNNEI. The CDR3: CASTTGQGSYGYTF. The CDR3 DNA sequence: TGTGCCAGCACGACGGGACAGGGGAGTTATGGCTACACCTTC.

J is TRBJ1-6 and V is TRBV4-2; the D gene is possibly TRBD1 (5 bases). This CDR3 comprises 18 residues. The germline gives CDR1 LGHNA, CDR2 YNFKEQ. V lost 0 bases and J lost 7, with 19 bases in between. The CDR3 region is CASSQDSGRELRNSPLHF. The CDR3 DNA follows: TGTGCCAGCAGCCAAGATTCCGGCAGGGAGTTGAGAAATTCACCCCTCCACTTT.

CDR3 nucleotide sequence: TGTGCCAGCAGCAAGGACAGGGTTTGCGAAAAACTGTTTTTT. Its translation: CASSKDRVCEKLFF. The J gene is TRBJ1-4, the V gene TRBV21-1; the tabulated D call, TRBD1, remains unverified against the DNA. TRBV21-1 is noted as a pseudogene. The CDR3 sequence is 14 residues long.

CDR3 in amino acids: CAWQGQGFYGYTF. The CDR3 DNA is TGTGCCTGGCAGGGACAGGGGTTCTATGGCTACACCTTC. This chain uses TRBV30 with TRBJ1-2, with 10 bases that match TRBD1. This CDR3 comprises 13 residues. V was clipped by 5 bases and J by 4 bases; unmatched bases: 4. The germline gives CDR1 GTSNPN, CDR2 SVGIG (reference sequence).